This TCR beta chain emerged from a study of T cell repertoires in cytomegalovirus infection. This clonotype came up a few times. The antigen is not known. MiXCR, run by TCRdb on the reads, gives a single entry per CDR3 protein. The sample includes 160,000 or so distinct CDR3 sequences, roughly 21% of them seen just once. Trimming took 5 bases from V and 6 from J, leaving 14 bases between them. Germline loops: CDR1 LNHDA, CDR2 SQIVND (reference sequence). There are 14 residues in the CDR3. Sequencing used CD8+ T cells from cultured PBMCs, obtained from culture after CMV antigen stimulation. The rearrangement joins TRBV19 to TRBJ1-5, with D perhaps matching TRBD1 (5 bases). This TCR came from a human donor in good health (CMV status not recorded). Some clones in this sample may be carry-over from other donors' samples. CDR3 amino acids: CASSHGTASQPQHF. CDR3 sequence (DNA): TGTGCCAGTAGTCACGGGACGGCAAGTCAGCCCCAGCATTTT.